The 28 T cell receptor beta chains below come from one sample, sequenced in a study of cytomegalovirus exposure and HLA in healthy donors. In the PCR, 60 Vbeta and 13 Jbeta primers were used. Clones were read by immunoSEQ multiplex PCR, and TCRdb kept only the in-frame ones, dropping some. There are 95,000 to 150,000 clones in the sample; roughly four fifths occur only once, and 6.3% lies in the top ten. What was sequenced was PBMCs. The receptors stem from a woman aged 40 to 50 in good health and CMV-seronegative.

The chain joins TRBV2 to TRBJ2-5, with a tentative D call TRBD1 (6 bases). Trimming cost V 8 bases and J 7 bases, with 20 bases left between them. Germline V lookup: CDR1 SNHLY, CDR2 FYNNEI. The CDR3 spans 14 residues. CDR3 DNA sequence: TGTGCCAGCCGACGCGGCGTACAGGGTGGGACCCAGTACTTC. This translates into CASRRGVQGGTQYF.

The chain employs TRBV2 and TRBJ2-5, with 7 nucleotides matching TRBD1. Germline V gene lookup returns CDR1 SNHLY and CDR2 FYNNEI. J was trimmed by 5 bases and V by 10 bases; bases with no gene match: 10. This CDR3 spans 13 amino acids. CDR3 in amino acids: CATNRGPQETQYF. CDR3 coding DNA: TGTGCCACCAACAGGGGTCCGCAGGAGACCCAGTACTTC.

This clone occurred once. CDR3 sequence: CASYANYEQYF. The CDR3 nucleotides read TGCGCCAGCTACGCCAACTACGAGCAGTACTTC. This chain connects TRBV10-2 to TRBJ2-5; D is ambiguous. The DNA end favors TRBJ2-7, so the J call may be wrong. Germline assignment: CDR1 WSHSY and CDR2 SAAADI. CDR3 length equals 11 residues.

The chain employs TRBV19 and TRBJ1-2, with D maybe TRBD1 (5 bases). Trimming took 5 bases from V and 4 from J, leaving 11 bases between them. CDR1 is LNHDA, CDR2 SQIVND, per germline (reference sequence). The CDR3 consists of 13 residues. The CDR3 loop reads CASSLTRGYGYTF. The CDR3 DNA reads TGTGCCAGTAGTCTAACAAGGGGCTATGGCTACACCTTC.

The chain couples TRBV2 to TRBJ2-2; D possibly corresponds to TRBD1 (6 bases). The V end lost 2 bases, the J end lost 6 bases, and 10 bases lay between the germline ends. This CDR3 has 14 amino acids. CDR1 SNHLY and CDR2 FYNNEI come from the germline V gene. The CDR3 DNA sequence: TGTGCCAGCAGTGAAACAGGGTCGGCCGGGGAGCTGTTTTTT. Protein product: CASSETGSAGELFF.

V usage is TRBV28 and J usage is TRBJ2-3; possible D gene TRBD1, 6 bases. The CDR3 runs to 14 residues. Trimming took off 10 bases at V and 1 base at J, with 15 bases between the two ends. The germline V gene has CDR1 MDHEN and CDR2 SYDVKM. CDR3 coding DNA: TGTGCCACCTCCTGGGCAGGGGGCACAGATACGCAGTATTTT. The encoded protein is CATSWAGGTDTQYF.

The genes are TRBV4-2 and TRBJ2-1; TRBD2 aligns across 7 bases. The CDR3 sequence is 19 residues long. The V gene's germline CDR1 is LGHNA and CDR2 YNFKEQ. J gave up 4 bases and V 3 bases, and 18 bases lay outside the gene matches. CDR3 coding DNA: TGTGCCAGCAGCCAGGACCCCGGCCTAGCCGGGGGGACTTACAATGAGCAGTTCTTC. Translated: CASSQDPGLAGGTYNEQFF.

This chain links TRBV28 with TRBJ2-7; TRBD2 agrees at 7 bases. There are 13 residues in the CDR3. The V gene end was trimmed by 11 bases and the J gene end by 2 bases; junction bases not matched to a gene: 9. Germline CDR1 and CDR2: MDHEN and SYDVKM. CDR3 sequence reads: CAGREAGTYEQYF. The DNA of the CDR3 is TGTGCCGGCCGGGAGGCAGGTACCTACGAGCAGTACTTC.

The V and J genes are TRBV5-4 and TRBJ2-5, with D unresolved. Germline V gene lookup returns CDR1 SGHNT and CDR2 YYREEE (reference sequence). The germline V and J ends were trimmed by 2 bases and 4 bases, with 6 bases remaining between them. The CDR3 covers 12 residues. CDR3 DNA sequence: TGTGCCAGCAGCTTAGAGGCAGAGACCCAGTACTTC. It codes for CASSLEAETQYF.

This rearrangement joins TRBV18 to TRBJ1-1; 8 bases map to TRBD1. Germline CDR1 and CDR2: KGHSH and LQKENI. V shed 4 bases and J 6 bases; nucleotides not matched to a gene: 10. The CDR3 is 15 residues long. The chain's CDR3 is CASSRDRPPSAEAFF. The CDR3 DNA follows: TGTGCCAGCTCACGGGACAGGCCCCCATCGGCTGAAGCTTTCTTT.

The rearrangement joins TRBV28 to TRBJ2-7, with a weak D call TRBD1 (5 bases). The V gene lost 4 bases and the J gene lost 5 bases, with 18 bases spanning the gap. The CDR3 is 15 amino acids. Germline V gene lookup returns CDR1 MDHEN and CDR2 SYDVKM. CDR3 amino acids: CASSSPQEWHHEQYF. The CDR3 coding sequence is TGTGCCAGCAGTTCACCACAGGAATGGCACCACGAGCAGTACTTC.

This clone was counted only a few times. The rearrangement joins TRBV2 to TRBJ1-2; 7 bases agree with TRBD1. CDR3 length: 13 amino acids. Germline V gives CDR1 SNHLY, CDR2 FYNNEI. Trimming removed 4 bases from V and 5 bases from J; junction bases left unmatched: 4. The DNA for the CDR3 is TGTGCCAGCAGTGTTCAACAGGGGTATGGCTACACCTTC. It translates to CASSVQQGYGYTF.

This clone was counted once. The chain recombines TRBV28 with TRBJ2-3, with D uncertain. V was clipped by 2 bases and J by 4 bases, with 10 bases between them. The CDR3 is made up of 14 amino acids. From germline, CDR1 is MDHEN and CDR2 SYDVKM. CDR3 nucleotide sequence: TGTGCCAGCAGTTTAGCCAGGCCCCCAGATACGCAGTATTTT. It yields the protein CASSLARPPDTQYF.

The rearrangement links TRBV6-5 to TRBJ2-7, with unresolved D. The CDR3 runs 16 residues. The germline gives CDR1 MNHEY, CDR2 SVGAGI. V was clipped by 0 bases and J by 2 bases, with 14 bases between them. Written as DNA, the CDR3 is TGTGCCAGCAGTTACTCGATAAGCCCACCGGCCTACGAGCAGTACTTC. It is translated as CASSYSISPPAYEQYF.

This chain links TRBV7-8 with TRBJ1-4; D is uncertain. Germline V gene data show CDR1 as SGHVS and CDR2 as FQNEAQ. Trimming shortened V by 5 bases and J by 7 bases, and 8 bases separated the two germline ends. The CDR3 sequence is 12 residues long. CDR3 residues: CASSRGLEKLFF. In nucleotides, the CDR3 is TGTGCCAGCAGCCGAGGGCTTGAAAAACTGTTTTTT.

The chain employs TRBV28 and TRBJ1-1, with 8 nucleotides matching TRBD1. Trimming at V came to 3 bases and at J to 1 base, leaving 7 bases not matched to a gene. The CDR3 contains 16 residues. The germline gives CDR1 MDHEN, CDR2 SYDVKM. The CDR3 DNA is TGTGCCAGCAGTTTTGGCTACAGGGGGGGGAACACTGAAGCTTTCTTT. Translated, it gives CASSFGYRGGNTEAFF.

V gene TRBV18 combines with J gene TRBJ2-5, with D possibly being TRBD1 (6 bases). CDR3 length equals 13 residues. Germline CDR1 KGHSH, CDR2 LQKENI. The germline V and J ends were trimmed by 4 bases and 5 bases, with 11 bases remaining between them. The CDR3 spells CASSLRDKETQYF. CDR3 coding DNA: TGTGCCAGCTCACTCCGGGACAAGGAGACCCAGTACTTC.

This sequence joins TRBV28 and TRBJ2-7; D might be TRBD2 (6 bases). The CDR3 consists of 14 residues. Trimming pared 6 bases from V and 0 bases from J, leaving 12 bases between. Per the germline V gene, CDR1 is MDHEN and CDR2 is SYDVKM. The CDR3 DNA follows: TGTGCCAGCAGCCGTAGCGGAAGCTCCTACGAGCAGTACTTC. It yields the protein CASSRSGSSYEQYF.

The chain couples TRBV27 to TRBJ2-1; 9 nucleotides agree with TRBD2. CDR1 and CDR2 (germline): MNHEY, SMNVEV (reference sequence). The V and J ends lost 2 bases and 12 bases, in that order; junction bases with no gene match: 14. The CDR3 contains 16 residues. The CDR3 region is CASSLEARASGAMQFF. CDR3 sequence (DNA): TGTGCCAGCAGTTTAGAGGCGAGGGCTAGCGGGGCAATGCAGTTCTTC.

The chain combines TRBV9 with TRBJ1-3, with a weak D call TRBD1 (6 bases). The germline V gene has CDR1 SGDLS and CDR2 YYNGEE. The CDR3 is made up of 16 amino acids. The V end was cut by 5 bases, the J end by 4 bases, with 19 bases between. The CDR3 loop is CASSGGHLLRGNTIYF. The DNA of the CDR3 is TGTGCCAGCAGTGGGGGACACCTCCTACGCGGAAACACCATATATTTT.

The J gene is TRBJ2-7, the V gene TRBV7-9; D is perhaps TRBD1 (6 bases). From germline, CDR1 is SEHNR and CDR2 FQNEAQ (reference sequence). The CDR3 has 14 amino acids. The V end was cut by 6 bases, the J end by 2 bases, with 14 bases between. The CDR3 DNA reads TGTGCCAGCAGGGACGGCAGGGGAACCTACGAGCAGTACTTC. Amino acids: CASRDGRGTYEQYF.

The V gene is TRBV19, the J gene TRBJ2-7, with D possibly TRBD2 on 6 matching bases. CDR3 length: 14 amino acids. Germline loops: CDR1 LNHDA, CDR2 SQIVND (reference sequence). Trimming shortened V by 4 bases and J by 7 bases, and 17 bases separated the two germline ends. The CDR3 reads CASSRSAGRVEQYF. The CDR3, as DNA: TGTGCCAGTAGTAGGTCTGCGGGAAGAGTGGAGCAGTACTTC.

This clone was counted a few times. V usage is TRBV7-9 and J usage is TRBJ2-1; 7 bases match TRBD1. The length of the CDR3 is 14 residues. Germline loops: CDR1 SEHNR, CDR2 FQNEAQ (reference sequence). After removal of 6 bases from V and 4 bases from J, the junction contained 6 bases not matched to a gene. DNA for the CDR3: TGTGCCAGCAGGGAACGGGACAGATACAATGAGCAGTTCTTC. Translation gives CASRERDRYNEQFF.

The J gene is TRBJ2-1, the V gene TRBV29-1; 7 nucleotides agree with TRBD1. The CDR3 extends over 12 amino acids. CDR1 and CDR2 from the germline V gene are SQVTM and ANQGSEA. Trimming took 5 bases from V and 6 from J; bases not matched to a gene: 4. Here the CDR3 DNA reads TGCAGCGTTATTAGACAGGGCAATGAGCAGTTCTTC. As protein: CSVIRQGNEQFF.

J is TRBJ1-1 and V is TRBV11-2; TRBD1 aligns across 7 bases. Germline loops: CDR1 SGHAT, CDR2 FQNNGV. The J segment lost 6 bases and the V segment lost 5 bases, leaving 3 bases of the junction unmatched. The CDR3 loop spans 12 amino acids. The CDR3 DNA reads TGTGCCAGCAGCCGACAGGGATCTGAAGCTTTCTTT. This gives the protein CASSRQGSEAFF.

The chain couples TRBV19 to TRBJ2-1; possible D gene TRBD1, 6 bases. The CDR3 is 13 residues long. Germline values: CDR1 LNHDA, CDR2 SQIVND (reference sequence). V was trimmed by 9 bases and J by 7 bases, leaving 16 bases between them. The CDR3 DNA sequence: TGTGCCAGCTCCCCAGGGGACCCTAATGAGCAGTTCTTC. It yields the protein CASSPGDPNEQFF. Full variable domain (outside the CDR3, taken from reference TRBV19 and TRBJ2-1): DGGITQSPKYLFRKEGQNVTLSCEQNLNHDAMYWYRQDPGQGLRLIYYSQIVNDFQKGDIAEGYSVSREKKESFPLTVTSAQKNPTAFYLCASSPGDPNEQFFGPGTRLTVL.

This clone showed up just a few times. The genes are TRBV7-8 and TRBJ2-5, with 8 nucleotides matching TRBD2. The CDR3 runs to 15 residues. V shed 5 bases, J shed 6 bases, and the junction held 11 bases outside the gene matches. Germline V gives CDR1 SGHVS, CDR2 FQNEAQ. In DNA, the CDR3 is TGTGCCAGCAGCCCTACGGGGGGGGATTGGCAGACCCAGTACTTC. Translated, it gives CASSPTGGDWQTQYF. The full variable domain, completed using reference TRBV7-8 and TRBJ2-5, is GAGVSQSPRYKVAKRGQDVALRCDPISGHVSLFWYQQALGQGPEFLTYFQNEAQLDKSGLPSDRFFAERPEGSVSTLKIQRTQQEDSAVYLCASSPTGGDWQTQYFGPGTRLLVL.

This sequence joins TRBV6-1 and TRBJ1-4; 7 nucleotides line up with TRBD1. V lost 5 bases and J lost 8; bases outside the gene matches: 11. Germline loops: CDR1 MNHNS, CDR2 SASEGT. The CDR3 extends over 15 amino acids. CDR3 sequence reads: CASSRVGTAEEKLFF. DNA for the CDR3: TGTGCCAGCAGTAGGGTGGGGACAGCGGAGGAAAAACTGTTTTTT.